Below, 3 T cell receptor beta chains from the same sample are listed, as sequenced in a study of shared clonotypes between healthy human individuals. Naive CD8 populations comprised CD45RO-negative cells positively selected for CCR7, excluding terminally differentiated effector memory CD45RA+ cells. The table came from immunoSEQ multiplex PCR; TCRdb's copy has only in-frame clones and leaves some out. The profile shows about 2 million clones, approximately 94% of them singletons. Sequenced material: naive CD8+ T cells sorted from blood. The receptors were sampled from a man in his late teens or twenties in good health.

The chain uses TRBV6-1 and TRBJ1-2, with D tentatively TRBD1 (5 bases). V was shortened by 2 bases and J by 7 bases, with 17 bases between the two germline ends. Germline values: CDR1 MNHNS, CDR2 SASEGT. The CDR3 has 15 residues. CDR3 loop: CASSERQGPPLGYTF. In nucleotides, the CDR3 is TGTGCCAGCAGTGAAAGGCAGGGACCCCCCCTTGGCTACACCTTC.

On this clone itself: The same CDR3 is also encoded by other DNA sequences in this sample. The chain has TRBV27 and TRBJ1-5; D not certain. The CDR3 totals 14 residues. Germline V CDR1 and CDR2: MNHEY, SMNVEV (reference sequence). V lost 3 bases to trimming and J lost 4 bases, with 10 bases between them. The CDR3 DNA reads TGTGCCAGCAGTTTTGGAGGTATGAATCAGCCCCAGCATTTT. The encoded protein is CASSFGGMNQPQHF.

In its sample, this clone was seen once. The gene calls are TRBV9 and TRBJ1-2; D might be TRBD1 (5 bases). CDR1 is SGDLS and CDR2 is YYNGEE in the germline V gene. The V gene lost 0 bases and the J gene lost 8 bases, with 17 bases spanning the gap. CDR3 length equals 15 residues. The CDR3 sequence is CASSVEWGPSEGYTF. The CDR3 nucleotides read TGTGCCAGCAGCGTAGAGTGGGGACCGAGTGAAGGCTACACCTTC.